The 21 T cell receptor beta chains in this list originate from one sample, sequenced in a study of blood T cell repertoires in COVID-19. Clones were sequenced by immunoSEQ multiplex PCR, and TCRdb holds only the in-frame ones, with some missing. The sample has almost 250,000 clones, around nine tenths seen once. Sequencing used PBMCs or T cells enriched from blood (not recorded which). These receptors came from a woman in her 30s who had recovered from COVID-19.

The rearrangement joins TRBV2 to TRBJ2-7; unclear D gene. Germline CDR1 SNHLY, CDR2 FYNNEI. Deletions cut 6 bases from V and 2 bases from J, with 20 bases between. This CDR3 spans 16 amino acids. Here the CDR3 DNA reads TGTGCCAGCAGGCGCCTTACTGGCGGAGCCACCTACGAGCAGTACTTC. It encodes CASRRLTGGATYEQYF.

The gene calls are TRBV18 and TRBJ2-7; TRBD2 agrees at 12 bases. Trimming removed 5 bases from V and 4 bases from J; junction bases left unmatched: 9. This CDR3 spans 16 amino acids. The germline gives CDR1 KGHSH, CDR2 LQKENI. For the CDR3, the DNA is TGTGCCAGCTCAGGTTCCTGGACTAGCGGGAAGTACGAGCAGTACTTC. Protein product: CASSGSWTSGKYEQYF. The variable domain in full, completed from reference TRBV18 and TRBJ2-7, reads NAGVMQNPRHLVRRRGQEARLRCSPMKGHSHVYWYRQLPEEGLKFMVYLQKENIIDESGMPKERFSAEFPKEGPSILRIQQVVRGDSAAYFCASSGSWTSGKYEQYFGPGTRLTVT.

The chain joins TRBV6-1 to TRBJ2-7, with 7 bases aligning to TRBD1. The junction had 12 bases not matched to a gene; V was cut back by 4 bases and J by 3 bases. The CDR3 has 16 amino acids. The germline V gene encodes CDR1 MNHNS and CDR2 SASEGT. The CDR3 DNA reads TGTGCCAGCAGTGCGCCTATGGGGCAGGGGGACTACGAGCAGTACTTC. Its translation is CASSAPMGQGDYEQYF.

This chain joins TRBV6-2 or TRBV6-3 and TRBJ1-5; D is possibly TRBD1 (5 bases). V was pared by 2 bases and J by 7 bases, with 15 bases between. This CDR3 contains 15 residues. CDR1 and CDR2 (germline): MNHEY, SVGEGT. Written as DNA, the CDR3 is TGTGCCAGCAGTTACCAGAGACAGACGAAACAGCCCCAGCATTTT. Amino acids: CASSYQRQTKQPQHF.

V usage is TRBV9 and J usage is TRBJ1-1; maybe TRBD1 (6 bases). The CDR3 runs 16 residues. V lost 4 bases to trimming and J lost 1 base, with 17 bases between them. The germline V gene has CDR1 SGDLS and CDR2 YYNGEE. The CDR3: CASSPNRGQRNTEAFF. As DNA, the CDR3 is TGTGCCAGCAGCCCAAACCGAGGACAGAGGAACACTGAAGCTTTCTTT.

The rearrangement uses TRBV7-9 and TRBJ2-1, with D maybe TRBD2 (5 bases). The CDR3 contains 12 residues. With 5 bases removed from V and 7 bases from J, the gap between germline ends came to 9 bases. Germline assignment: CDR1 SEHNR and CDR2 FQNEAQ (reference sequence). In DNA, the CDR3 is TGTGCCAGCAGCCCAGGACTGAATGAGCAGTTCTTC. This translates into CASSPGLNEQFF.

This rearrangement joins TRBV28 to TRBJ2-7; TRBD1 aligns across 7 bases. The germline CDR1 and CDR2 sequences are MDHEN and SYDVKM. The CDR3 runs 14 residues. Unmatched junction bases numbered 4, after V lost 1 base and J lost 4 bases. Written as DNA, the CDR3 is TGTGCCAGCAGTTTATTGGGACAGAAATACGAGCAGTACTTC. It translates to CASSLLGQKYEQYF.

Here the CDR3 reads CASSAPGQGNSPLHF. The CDR3 bases are TGCGCCAGCAGCGCCCCGGGACAGGGGAATTCACCCCTCCACTTT. The chain employs TRBV5-1 and TRBJ1-6; 10 positions match TRBD1. Germline V CDR1 and CDR2: SGHRS, YFSETQ. The CDR3 is 15 amino acids. Losses at the gene ends were 4 bases for V and 7 bases for J; bases not matched to a gene: 5.

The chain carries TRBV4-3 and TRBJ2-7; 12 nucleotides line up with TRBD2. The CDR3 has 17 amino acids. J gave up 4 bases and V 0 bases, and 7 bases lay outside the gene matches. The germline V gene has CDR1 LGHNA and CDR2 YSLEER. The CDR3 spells CASSQDEASGRAYEQYF. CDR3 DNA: TGCGCCAGCAGCCAAGATGAAGCTAGCGGGAGGGCATACGAGCAGTACTTC.

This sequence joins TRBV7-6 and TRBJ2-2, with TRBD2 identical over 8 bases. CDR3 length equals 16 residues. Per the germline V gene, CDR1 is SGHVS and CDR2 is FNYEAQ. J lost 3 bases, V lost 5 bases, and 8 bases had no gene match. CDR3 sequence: CASSLRRGADTGELFF. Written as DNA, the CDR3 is TGTGCCAGCAGCCTTAGGCGGGGGGCCGACACCGGGGAGCTGTTTTTT.

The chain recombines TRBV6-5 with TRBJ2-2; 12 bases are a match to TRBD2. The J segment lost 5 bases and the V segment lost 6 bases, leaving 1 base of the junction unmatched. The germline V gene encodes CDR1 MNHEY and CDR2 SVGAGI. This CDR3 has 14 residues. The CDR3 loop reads CASRGTSGTGELFF. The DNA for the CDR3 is TGTGCCAGCAGAGGGACTAGCGGGACCGGGGAGCTGTTTTTT.

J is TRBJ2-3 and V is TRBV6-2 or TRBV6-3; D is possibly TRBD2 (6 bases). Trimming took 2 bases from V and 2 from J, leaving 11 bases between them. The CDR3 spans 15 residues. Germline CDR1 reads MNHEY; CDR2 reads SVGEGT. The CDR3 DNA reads TGTGCCAGCAGTTACGGTCCTAGCGCCACAGATACGCAGTATTTT. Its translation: CASSYGPSATDTQYF.

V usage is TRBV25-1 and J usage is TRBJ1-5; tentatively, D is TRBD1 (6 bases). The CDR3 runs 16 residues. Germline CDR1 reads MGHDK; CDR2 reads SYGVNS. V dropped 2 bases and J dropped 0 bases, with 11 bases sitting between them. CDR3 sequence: CASSEVWGHSNQPQHF. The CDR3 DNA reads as TGTGCCAGCAGTGAAGTATGGGGACATAGCAATCAGCCCCAGCATTTT.

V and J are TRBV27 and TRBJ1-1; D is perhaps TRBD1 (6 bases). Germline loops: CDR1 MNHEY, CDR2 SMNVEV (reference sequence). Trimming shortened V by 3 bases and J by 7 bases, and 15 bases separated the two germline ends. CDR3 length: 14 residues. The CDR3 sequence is CASSFTGSRIEAFF. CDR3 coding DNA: TGTGCCAGCAGTTTTACAGGGTCGAGAATTGAAGCTTTCTTT.

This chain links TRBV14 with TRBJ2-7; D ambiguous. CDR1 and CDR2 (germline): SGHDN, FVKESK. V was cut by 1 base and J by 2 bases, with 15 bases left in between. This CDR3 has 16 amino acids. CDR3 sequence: CASSQGIALSTYEQYF. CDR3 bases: TGTGCCAGCAGCCAAGGCATAGCTCTATCCACCTACGAGCAGTACTTC.

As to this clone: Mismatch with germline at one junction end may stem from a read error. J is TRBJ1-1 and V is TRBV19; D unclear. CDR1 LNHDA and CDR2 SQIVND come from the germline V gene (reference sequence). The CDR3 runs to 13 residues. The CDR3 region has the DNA TGTGCCAGTAGTATCGCCGGGAACAGTGAAGCTTTCTTT. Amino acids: CASSIAGNSEAFF.

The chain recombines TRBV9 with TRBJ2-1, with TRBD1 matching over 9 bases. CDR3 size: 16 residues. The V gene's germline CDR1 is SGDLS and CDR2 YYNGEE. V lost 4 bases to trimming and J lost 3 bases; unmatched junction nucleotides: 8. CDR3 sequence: CASSPPTGGNYNEQFF. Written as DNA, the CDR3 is TGTGCCAGCAGCCCCCCGACAGGGGGGAACTACAATGAGCAGTTCTTC.

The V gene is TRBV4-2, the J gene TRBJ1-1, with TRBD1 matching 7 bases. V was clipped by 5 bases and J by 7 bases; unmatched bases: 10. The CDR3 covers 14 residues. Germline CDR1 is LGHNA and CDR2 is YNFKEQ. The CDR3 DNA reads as TGTGCCAGCAGCGGACTGACAGGGTCGGGTGAAGCTTTCTTT. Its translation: CASSGLTGSGEAFF.

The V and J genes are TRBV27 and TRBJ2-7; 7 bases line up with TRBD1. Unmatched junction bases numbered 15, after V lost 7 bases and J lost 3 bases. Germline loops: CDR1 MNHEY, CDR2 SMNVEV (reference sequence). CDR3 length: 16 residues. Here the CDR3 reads CASTNRGRDGDYEQYF. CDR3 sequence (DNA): TGTGCCAGCACTAACAGGGGAAGGGACGGAGACTACGAGCAGTACTTC.

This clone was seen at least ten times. The CDR3 protein is CASSLLWTGVIRTEAFF. The CDR3 region has the DNA TGTGCCAGCAGCTTATTGTGGACAGGGGTTATTAGAACTGAAGCTTTCTTT. The genes are TRBV7-9 and TRBJ1-1; TRBD1 aligns across 9 bases. Germline loops: CDR1 SEHNR, CDR2 FQNEAQ (reference sequence). The CDR3 is 17 amino acids. Trimming cost V 2 bases and J 5 bases; bases outside gene matches: 12.

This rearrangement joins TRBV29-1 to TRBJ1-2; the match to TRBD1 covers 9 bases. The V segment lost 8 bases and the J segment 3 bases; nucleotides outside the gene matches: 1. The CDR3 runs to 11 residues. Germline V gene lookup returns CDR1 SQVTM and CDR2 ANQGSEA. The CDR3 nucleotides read TGCAGCACAGGGGGCGACTATGGCTACACCTTC. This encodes CSTGGDYGYTF.